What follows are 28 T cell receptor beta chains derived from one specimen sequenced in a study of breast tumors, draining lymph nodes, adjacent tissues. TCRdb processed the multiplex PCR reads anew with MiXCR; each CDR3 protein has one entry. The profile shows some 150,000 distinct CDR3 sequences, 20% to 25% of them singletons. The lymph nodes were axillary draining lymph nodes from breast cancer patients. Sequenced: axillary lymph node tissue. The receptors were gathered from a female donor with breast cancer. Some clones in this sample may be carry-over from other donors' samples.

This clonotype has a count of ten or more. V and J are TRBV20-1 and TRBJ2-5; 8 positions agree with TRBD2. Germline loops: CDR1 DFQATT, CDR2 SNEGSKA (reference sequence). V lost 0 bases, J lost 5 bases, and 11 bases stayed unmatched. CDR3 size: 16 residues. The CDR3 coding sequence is TGCAGTGCTAGAGATTTAAGGGTAGCGGGACTGGAGACCCAGTACTTC. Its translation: CSARDLRVAGLETQYF.

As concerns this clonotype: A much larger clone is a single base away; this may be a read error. The CDR3 nucleotides read TGTGCCAGCAGCCTTAGGGGTATACAGTTCTTC. Encoded protein: CASSLRGIQFF. The chain uses TRBV3-2 and TRBJ2-1; TRBD1 is the table's D call, not checked against the DNA. TRBV3-2 is an annotated pseudogene. CDR3 length: 11 residues.

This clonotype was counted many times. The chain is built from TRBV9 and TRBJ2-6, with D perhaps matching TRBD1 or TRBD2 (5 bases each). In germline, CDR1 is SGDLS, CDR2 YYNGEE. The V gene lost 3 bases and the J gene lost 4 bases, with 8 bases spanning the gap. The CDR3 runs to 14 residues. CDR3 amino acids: CASSAGTGANVLTF. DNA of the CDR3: TGTGCCAGCAGCGCAGGGACCGGGGCCAACGTCCTGACTTTC.

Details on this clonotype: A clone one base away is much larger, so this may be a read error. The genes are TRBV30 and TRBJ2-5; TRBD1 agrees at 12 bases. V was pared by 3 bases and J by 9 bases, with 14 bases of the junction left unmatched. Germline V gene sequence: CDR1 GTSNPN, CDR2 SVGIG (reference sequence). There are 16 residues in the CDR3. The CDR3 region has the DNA TGTGCCTGGAGGGTTGGAGGGACAGGGGGCTTTGAGGCCCAGTACTTC. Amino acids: CAWRVGGTGGFEAQYF.

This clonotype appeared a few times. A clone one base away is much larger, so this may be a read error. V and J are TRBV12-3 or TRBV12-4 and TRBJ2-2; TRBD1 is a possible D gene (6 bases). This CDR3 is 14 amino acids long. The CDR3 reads CASSFGGETGELLF. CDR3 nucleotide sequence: TGTGCCAGCAGTTTTGGGGGCGAGACCGGGGAGCTGCTTTTT.

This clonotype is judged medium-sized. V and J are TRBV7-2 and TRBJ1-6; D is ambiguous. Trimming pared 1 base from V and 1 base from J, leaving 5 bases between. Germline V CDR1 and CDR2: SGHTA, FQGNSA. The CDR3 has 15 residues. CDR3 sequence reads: CASSLGGSYNSPLHF. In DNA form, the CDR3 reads TGTGCCAGCAGCTTAGGGGGTTCCTATAATTCACCCCTCCACTTT.

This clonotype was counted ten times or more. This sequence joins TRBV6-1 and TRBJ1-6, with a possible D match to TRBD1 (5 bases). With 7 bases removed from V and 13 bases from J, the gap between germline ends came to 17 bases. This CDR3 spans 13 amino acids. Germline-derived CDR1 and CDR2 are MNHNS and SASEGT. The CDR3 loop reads CASIPGPGFPLHF. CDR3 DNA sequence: TGTGCCAGCATCCCGGGACCTGGTTTCCCCCTCCACTTT.

CDR3 in DNA: TGTGCCAGCAGTGAAGCCGGCAGGGTACTAACCTTCAATGAGCAGTTCTTC. Translated: CASSEAGRVLTFNEQFF. V is TRBV2 and J is TRBJ2-1; weak D call: TRBD1 (5 bases). With 0 bases removed from V and 6 bases from J, the gap between germline ends came to 18 bases. Germline-derived CDR1 and CDR2 are SNHLY and FYNNEI. There are 17 residues in the CDR3.

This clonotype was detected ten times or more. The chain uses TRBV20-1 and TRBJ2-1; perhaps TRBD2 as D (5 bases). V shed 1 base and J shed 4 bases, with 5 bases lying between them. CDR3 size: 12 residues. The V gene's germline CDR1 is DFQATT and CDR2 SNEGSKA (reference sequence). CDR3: CSARGTYNEQFF. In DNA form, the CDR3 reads TGCAGTGCTAGAGGGACTTACAATGAGCAGTTCTTC.

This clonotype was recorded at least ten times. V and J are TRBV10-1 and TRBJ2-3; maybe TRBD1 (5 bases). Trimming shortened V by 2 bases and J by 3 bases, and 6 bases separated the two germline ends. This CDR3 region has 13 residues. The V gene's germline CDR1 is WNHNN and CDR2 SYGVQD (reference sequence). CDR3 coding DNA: TGCGCCAGCAGTGAGACAGGAACAGATACGCAGTATTTT. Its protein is CASSETGTDTQYF.

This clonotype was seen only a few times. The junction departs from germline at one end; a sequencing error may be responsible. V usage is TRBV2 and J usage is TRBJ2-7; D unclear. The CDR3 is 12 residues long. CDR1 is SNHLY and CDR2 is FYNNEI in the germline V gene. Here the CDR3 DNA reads TGTGCCAGCGGCAAGGGCCCCTACGAGCAGTGCTTC. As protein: CASGKGPYEQCF.

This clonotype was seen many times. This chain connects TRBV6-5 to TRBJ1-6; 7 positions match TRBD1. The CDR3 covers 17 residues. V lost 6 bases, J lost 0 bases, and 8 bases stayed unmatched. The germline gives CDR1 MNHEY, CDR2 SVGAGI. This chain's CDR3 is CASSRGQLSSYNSPLHF. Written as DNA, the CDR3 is TGTGCCAGCAGCAGGGGACAGCTTAGCTCCTATAATTCACCCCTCCACTTT.

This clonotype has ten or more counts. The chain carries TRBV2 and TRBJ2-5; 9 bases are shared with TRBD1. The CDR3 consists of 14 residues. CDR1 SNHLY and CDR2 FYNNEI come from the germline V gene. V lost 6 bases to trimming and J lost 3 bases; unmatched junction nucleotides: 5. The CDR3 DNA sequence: TGTGCCAGCAGGGGTAGGACAGGGGAAGAGACCCAGTACTTC. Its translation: CASRGRTGEETQYF.

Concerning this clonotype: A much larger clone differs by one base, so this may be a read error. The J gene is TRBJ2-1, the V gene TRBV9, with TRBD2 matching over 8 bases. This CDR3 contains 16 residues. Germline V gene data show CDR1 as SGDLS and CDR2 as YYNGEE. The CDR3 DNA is TGTGCCAGCAGCGAGCAAGCGGGAGCCGGGAACAATGAGCAGTCCTTC. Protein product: CASSEQAGAGNNEQSF.

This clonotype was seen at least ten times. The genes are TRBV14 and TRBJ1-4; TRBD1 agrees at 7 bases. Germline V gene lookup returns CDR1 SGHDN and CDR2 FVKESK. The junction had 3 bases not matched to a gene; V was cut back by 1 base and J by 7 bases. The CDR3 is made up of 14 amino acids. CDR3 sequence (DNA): TGTGCCAGCAGCCAAGGCAGGGGGTTTGAAAAACTGTTTTTT. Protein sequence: CASSQGRGFEKLFF.

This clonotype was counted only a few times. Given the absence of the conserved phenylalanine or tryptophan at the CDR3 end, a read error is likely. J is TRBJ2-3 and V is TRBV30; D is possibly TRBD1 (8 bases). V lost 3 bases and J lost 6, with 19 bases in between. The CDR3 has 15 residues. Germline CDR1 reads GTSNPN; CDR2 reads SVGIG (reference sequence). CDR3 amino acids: CAWRPGQGAGDTQYL. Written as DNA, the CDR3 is TGTGCCTGGAGGCCTGGACAGGGAGCGGGGGATACGCAGTATCTT.

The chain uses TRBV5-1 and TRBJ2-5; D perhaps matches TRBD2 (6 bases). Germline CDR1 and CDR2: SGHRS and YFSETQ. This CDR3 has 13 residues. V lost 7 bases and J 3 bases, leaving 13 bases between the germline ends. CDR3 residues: CASGLPGEETQYF. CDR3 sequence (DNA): TGCGCCAGCGGCCTGCCGGGGGAAGAGACCCAGTACTTC.

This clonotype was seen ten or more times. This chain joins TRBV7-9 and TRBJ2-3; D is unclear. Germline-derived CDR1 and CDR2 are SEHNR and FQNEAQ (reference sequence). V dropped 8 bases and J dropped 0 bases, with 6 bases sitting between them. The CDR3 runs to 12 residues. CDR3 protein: CASVASTDTQYF. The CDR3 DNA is TGTGCCAGCGTCGCTAGCACAGATACGCAGTATTTT.

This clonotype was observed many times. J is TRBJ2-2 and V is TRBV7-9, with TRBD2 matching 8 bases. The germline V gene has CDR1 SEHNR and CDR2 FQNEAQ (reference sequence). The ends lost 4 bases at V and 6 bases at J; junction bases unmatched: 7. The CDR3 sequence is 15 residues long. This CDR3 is CASSSGTSNAGELFF. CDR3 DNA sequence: TGTGCCAGCAGCTCCGGGACTAGTAACGCCGGGGAGCTGTTTTTT. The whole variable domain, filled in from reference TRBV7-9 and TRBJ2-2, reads DTGVSQNPRHKITKRGQNVTFRCDPISEHNRLYWYRQTLGQGPEFLTYFQNEAQLEKSRLLSDRFSAERPKGSFSTLEIQRTEQGDSAMYLCASSSGTSNAGELFFGEGSRLTVL.

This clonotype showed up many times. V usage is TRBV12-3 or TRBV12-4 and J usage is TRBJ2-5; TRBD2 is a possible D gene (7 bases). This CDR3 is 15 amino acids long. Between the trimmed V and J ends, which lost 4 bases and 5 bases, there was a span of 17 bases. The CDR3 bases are TGTGCCAGCAGTTCCCAGGGGAGGGGCGGGGAGACCCAGTACTTC. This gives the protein CASSSQGRGGETQYF.

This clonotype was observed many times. CDR3 sequence: CASSSGQGYSYEQYF. The CDR3, as DNA: TGTGCCAGCAGTTCCGGACAGGGGTACTCCTACGAGCAGTACTTC. The rearrangement uses TRBV27 and TRBJ2-7; 9 bases map to TRBD1. This CDR3 has 15 amino acids. Germline loops: CDR1 MNHEY, CDR2 SMNVEV (reference sequence). Trimming at V came to 4 bases and at J to 0 bases, leaving 4 bases not matched to a gene.

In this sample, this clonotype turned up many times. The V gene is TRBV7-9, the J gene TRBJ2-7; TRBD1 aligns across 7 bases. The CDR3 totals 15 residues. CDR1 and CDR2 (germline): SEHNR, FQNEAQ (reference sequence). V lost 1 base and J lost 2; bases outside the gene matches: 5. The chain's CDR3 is CASSLVRQGAYEQYF. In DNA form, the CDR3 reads TGTGCCAGCAGCTTAGTTCGGCAGGGGGCCTACGAGCAGTACTTC. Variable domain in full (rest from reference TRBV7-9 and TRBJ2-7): DTGVSQNPRHKITKRGQNVTFRCDPISEHNRLYWYRQTLGQGPEFLTYFQNEAQLEKSRLLSDRFSAERPKGSFSTLEIQRTEQGDSAMYLCASSLVRQGAYEQYFGPGTRLTVT.

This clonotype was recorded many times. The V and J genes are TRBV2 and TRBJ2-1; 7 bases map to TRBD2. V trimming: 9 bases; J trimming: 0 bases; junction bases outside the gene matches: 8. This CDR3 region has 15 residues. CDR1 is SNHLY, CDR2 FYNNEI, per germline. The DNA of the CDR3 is TGTGCCAGTGAAAGGGCGGGAGTCTCCTACAATGAGCAGTTCTTC. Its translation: CASERAGVSYNEQFF.

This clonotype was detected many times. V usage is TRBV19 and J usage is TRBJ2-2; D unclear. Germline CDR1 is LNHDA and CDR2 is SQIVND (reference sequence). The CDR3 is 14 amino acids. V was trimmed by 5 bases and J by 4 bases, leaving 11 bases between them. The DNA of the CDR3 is TGTGCCAGTAGTGGTGGTTTTTTCACCGGGGAGCTGTTTTTT. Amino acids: CASSGGFFTGELFF.

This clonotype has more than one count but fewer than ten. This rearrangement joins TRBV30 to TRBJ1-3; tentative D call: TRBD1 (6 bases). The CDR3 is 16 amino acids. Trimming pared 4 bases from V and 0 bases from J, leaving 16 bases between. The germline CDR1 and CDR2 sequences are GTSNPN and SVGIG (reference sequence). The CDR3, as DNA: TGTGCCTGGACCGACGGGGGGGCTCGCTCTGGAAACACCATATATTTT. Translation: CAWTDGGARSGNTIYF.

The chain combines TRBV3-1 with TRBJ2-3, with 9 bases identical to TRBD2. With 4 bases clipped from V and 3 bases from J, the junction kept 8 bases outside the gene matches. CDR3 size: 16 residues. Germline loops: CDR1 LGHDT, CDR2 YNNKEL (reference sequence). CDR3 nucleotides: TGTGCCAGCAGCCTCTCCCCGGGACTAGCAACAGATACGCAGTATTTT. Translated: CASSLSPGLATDTQYF.

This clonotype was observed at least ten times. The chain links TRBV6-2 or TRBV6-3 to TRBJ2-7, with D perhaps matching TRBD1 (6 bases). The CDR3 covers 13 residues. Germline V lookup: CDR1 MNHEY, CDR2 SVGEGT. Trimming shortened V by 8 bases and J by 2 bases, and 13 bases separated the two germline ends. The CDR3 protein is CASSDSSPYEQYF. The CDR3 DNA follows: TGTGCCAGCTCGGACAGTTCACCCTACGAGCAGTACTTC.

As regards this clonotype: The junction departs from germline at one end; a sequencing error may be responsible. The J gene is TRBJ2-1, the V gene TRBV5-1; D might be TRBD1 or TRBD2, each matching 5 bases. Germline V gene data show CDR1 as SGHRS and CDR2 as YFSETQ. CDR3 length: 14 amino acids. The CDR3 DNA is TGCGCCAGCCGCTTCCGGGACCAGTGCAATGAGCAGTTCTTC. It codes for CASRFRDQCNEQFF.